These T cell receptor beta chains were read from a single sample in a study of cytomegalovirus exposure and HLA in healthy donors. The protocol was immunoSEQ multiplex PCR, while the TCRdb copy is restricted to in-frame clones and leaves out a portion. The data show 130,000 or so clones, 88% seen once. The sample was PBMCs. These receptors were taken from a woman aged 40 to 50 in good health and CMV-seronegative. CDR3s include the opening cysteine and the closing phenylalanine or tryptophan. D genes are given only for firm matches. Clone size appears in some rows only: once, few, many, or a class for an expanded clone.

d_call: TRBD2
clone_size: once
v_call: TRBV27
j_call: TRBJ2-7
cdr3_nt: TGTGCCAGCAGCGTCGTCGGGGGGGCAGCCTCCTACGAGCAGTACTTC
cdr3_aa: CASSVVGGAASYEQYF

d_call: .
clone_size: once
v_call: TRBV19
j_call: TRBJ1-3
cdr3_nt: TGTGCCAGTATGCGCACAGATTTCCGAAACACCATATATTTT
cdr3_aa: CASMRTDFRNTIYF

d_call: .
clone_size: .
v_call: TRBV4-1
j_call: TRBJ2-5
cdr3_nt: TGCGCCAGCAGCCCCCACAGGGGCGGGGACCAAGAGACCCAGTACTTC
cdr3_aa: CASSPHRGGDQETQYF

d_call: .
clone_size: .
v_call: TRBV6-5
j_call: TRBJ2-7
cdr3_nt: TGTGCCAGCAGTCGACAGGCGGGCCGCTACGAGCAGTACTTC
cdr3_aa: CASSRQAGRYEQYF

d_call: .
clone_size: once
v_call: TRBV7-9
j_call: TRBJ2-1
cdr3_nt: TGTGCCAGCAGCTTAGTACGGGAATCCTACAATGAGCAGTTCTTC
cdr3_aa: CASSLVRESYNEQFF

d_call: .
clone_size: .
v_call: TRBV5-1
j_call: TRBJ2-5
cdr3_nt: TGCGCCAGCAGCTTGGCGGGAGCCCAAGAGACCCAGTACTTC
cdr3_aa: CASSLAGAQETQYF

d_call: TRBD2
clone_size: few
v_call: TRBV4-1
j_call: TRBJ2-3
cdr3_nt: TGCGCCAGCAGCCCCGCGGGGCGGGAGACAGATACGCAGTATTTT
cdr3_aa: CASSPAGRETDTQYF

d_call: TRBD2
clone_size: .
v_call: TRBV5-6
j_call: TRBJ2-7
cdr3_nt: TGTGCCAGCAGCAACGGACTAGCGGGAGGGACCTACGAGCAGTACTTC
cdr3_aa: CASSNGLAGGTYEQYF

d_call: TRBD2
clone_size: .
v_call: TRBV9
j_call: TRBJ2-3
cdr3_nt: TGTGCCAGCGGGGGACTAAGCACAGATACGCAGTATTTT
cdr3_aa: CASGGLSTDTQYF

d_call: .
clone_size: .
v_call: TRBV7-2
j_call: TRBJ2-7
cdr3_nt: TGTGCCAGCAGCACCAGCGGCGGCTACGAGCAGTACTTC
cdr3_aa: CASSTSGGYEQYF

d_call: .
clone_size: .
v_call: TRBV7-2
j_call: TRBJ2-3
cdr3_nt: TGTGCCAGCAGCTTTTCGAGGGGCACAGATACGCAGTATTTT
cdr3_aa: CASSFSRGTDTQYF

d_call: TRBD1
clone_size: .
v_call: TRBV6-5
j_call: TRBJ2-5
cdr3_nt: TGTGCCAGCAGTTACGGGACAGGGGATTACACGCAGTACTTC
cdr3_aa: CASSYGTGDYTQYF

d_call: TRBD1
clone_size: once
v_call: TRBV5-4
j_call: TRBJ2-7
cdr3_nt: TGTGCCAGCAGCCGGGACAGGGGGTACGAGCAGTACTTC
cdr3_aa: CASSRDRGYEQYF

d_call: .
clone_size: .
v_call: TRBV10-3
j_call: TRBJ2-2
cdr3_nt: TGTGCCATCAGTGAGTCGAGACTAAACACCGGGGAGCTGTTTTTT
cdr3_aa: CAISESRLNTGELFF

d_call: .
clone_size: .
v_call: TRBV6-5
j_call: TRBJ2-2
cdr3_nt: TGTGCCAGCAGTTACCAGCCTAGCCCGGGATGGGGGGAGCTGTTTTTT
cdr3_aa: CASSYQPSPGWGELFF

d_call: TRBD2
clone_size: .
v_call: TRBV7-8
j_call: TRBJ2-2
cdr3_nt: TGTGCCAGCAGCTATCCGGGACTAGCGGCCGGGGAGCTGTTTTTT
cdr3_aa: CASSYPGLAAGELFF

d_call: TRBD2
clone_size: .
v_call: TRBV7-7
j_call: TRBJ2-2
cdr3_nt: TGTGCCAGCAGCCGACGAGCGGGAGGGGACGGGGAGCTGTTTTTT
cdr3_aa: CASSRRAGGDGELFF

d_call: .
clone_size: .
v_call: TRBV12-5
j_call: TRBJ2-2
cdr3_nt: TGTGCTAGTGGTTTCCCGGGGACTTTCACCGGGGAGCTGTTTTTT
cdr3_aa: CASGFPGTFTGELFF

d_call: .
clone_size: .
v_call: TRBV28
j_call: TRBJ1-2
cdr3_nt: TGTGCCAGTTCACTAAAGGCCTATGGCTACACCTTC
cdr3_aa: CASSLKAYGYTF

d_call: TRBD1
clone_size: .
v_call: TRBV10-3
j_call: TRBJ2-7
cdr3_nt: TGTGCCATCAGGACAGGGGGGGACTACGAGCAGTACTTC
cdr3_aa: CAIRTGGDYEQYF

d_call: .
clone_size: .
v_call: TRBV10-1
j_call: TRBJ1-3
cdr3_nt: TGCGCCAGCACCTTCAGGTTGGGAAACACCATATATTTT
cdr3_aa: CASTFRLGNTIYF

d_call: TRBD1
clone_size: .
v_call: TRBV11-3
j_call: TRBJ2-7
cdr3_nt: TGTGCCAGCAGCTTAATTTCGGGGACAGGGAACGACGAGCAGTACTTC
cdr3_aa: CASSLISGTGNDEQYF